The 8 T cell receptor beta chains below come from one sample, sequenced in a study of cytomegalovirus exposure and HLA in healthy donors. Use of 60 Vbeta and 13 Jbeta primers characterized the PCR. Measured with immunoSEQ multiplex PCR; TCRdb has only the in-frame clones, and not every one. There are about 140,000 clones in the sample; 75% occur only once, and 11% lies in the top ten. Material: PBMCs. The receptors stem from a man between 18 and 29 years old in good health and CMV-seropositive.

The chain couples TRBV7-2 to TRBJ1-4; tentative D call: TRBD1 (5 bases). Germline CDR1 is SGHTA and CDR2 is FQGNSA. This CDR3 is 15 amino acids long. The V gene lost 1 base and the J gene lost 6 bases, with 12 bases spanning the gap. Here the CDR3 reads CASSLGAGNDEKLFF. CDR3 coding DNA: TGTGCCAGCAGCTTAGGGGCAGGGAACGATGAAAAACTGTTTTTT. The whole variable domain, filled in from reference TRBV7-2 and TRBJ1-4, reads GAGVSQSPSNKVTEKGKDVELRCDPISGHTALYWYRQSLGQGLEFLIYFQGNSAPDKSGLPSDRFSAERTGGSVSTLTIQRTQQEDSAVYLCASSLGAGNDEKLFFGSGTQLSVL.

The chain joins TRBV5-4 to TRBJ2-1, with 7 positions matching TRBD1. The germline CDR1 and CDR2 sequences are SGHNT and YYREEE (reference sequence). CDR3 size: 17 residues. J gave up 2 bases and V 4 bases, and 12 bases lay outside the gene matches. CDR3 residues: CASSPLSKGAAYNEQFF. The DNA for the CDR3 is TGTGCCAGCAGCCCGCTTTCCAAGGGGGCAGCCTACAATGAGCAGTTCTTC.

The chain is built from TRBV10-3 and TRBJ2-1, with 7 bases lining up with TRBD2. CDR3 length equals 15 residues. Unmatched junction bases numbered 8, after V lost 3 bases and J lost 6 bases. Germline lookup yields CDR1 ENHRY and CDR2 SYGVKD. Here the CDR3 DNA reads TGTGCCATCAGTGAAAATAGCGGGCTAGCCAATGAGCAGTTCTTC. Residues: CAISENSGLANEQFF.

The CDR3 spells CASSPAALDEQYF. The CDR3 region has the DNA TGTGCCAGCTCACCGGCGGCTCTGGACGAGCAGTACTTC. The chain carries TRBV18 and TRBJ2-7; the D is unclear. Germline V gives CDR1 KGHSH, CDR2 LQKENI. V was shortened by 3 bases and J by 5 bases, with 11 bases between the two germline ends. CDR3 size: 13 residues.

Here the CDR3 DNA reads TGCAGCCCGGGACTAGCGGGAGGGCCTTGGTACAATGAGCAGTTCTTC. This codes for CSPGLAGGPWYNEQFF. This chain uses TRBV29-1 with TRBJ2-1, with 16 bases lining up with TRBD2. The trim removed 8 bases at V and 4 bases at J, leaving 8 bases unmatched. The germline gives CDR1 SQVTM, CDR2 ANQGSEA. The CDR3 extends over 16 amino acids.

V usage is TRBV9 and J usage is TRBJ2-3; maybe TRBD1 (5 bases). CDR3 size: 13 residues. Between the trimmed V and J ends, which lost 3 bases and 6 bases, there was a span of 11 bases. Germline CDR1 and CDR2: SGDLS and YYNGEE. CDR3 in DNA: TGTGCCAGCAGCGGCCCTCCAGGGGATACGCAGTATTTT. Its protein product is CASSGPPGDTQYF.

The chain has TRBV28 and TRBJ1-2; maybe TRBD1 (5 bases). V lost 6 bases and J lost 4, with 12 bases in between. Looked up from germline, CDR1 is MDHEN and CDR2 is SYDVKM. The CDR3 loop spans 13 amino acids. CDR3 region: CASSLAGGYGYTF. DNA for the CDR3: TGTGCCAGCAGCCTTGCCGGGGGCTATGGCTACACCTTC.

The chain recombines TRBV25-1 with TRBJ2-7; the match to TRBD2 covers 8 bases. This CDR3 spans 15 amino acids. V was pared by 3 bases and J by 0 bases, with 4 bases of the junction left unmatched. Germline V gene data show CDR1 as MGHDK and CDR2 as SYGVNS. The CDR3 nucleotides are TGTGCCAGCAGTGACCCGGGACTAGGCTCCTACGAGCAGTACTTC. This gives the protein CASSDPGLGSYEQYF.